This entry lists 30 T cell receptor beta chains sequenced from one sample in a study of T cell responses to AZD1222 COVID-19 vaccine. Here immunoSEQ multiplex PCR was the method, and the copy in TCRdb shows in-frame clones only, minus some. There are about 160,000 clones in the sample; roughly nine tenths occur only once, and approximately 1.5% lies in the top ten. The sample in question was peripheral blood, obtained on day 0 of AZD1222 vaccination. All receptors derive from an adult in good health.

CDR3 DNA: TGTGCCAGCAGCGTAGGGATAACTAATGAAAAACTGTTTTTT. Amino acid sequence: CASSVGITNEKLFF. This chain joins TRBV9 and TRBJ1-4; D not certain. V lost 0 bases and J 1 base, leaving 4 bases between the germline ends. Germline loops: CDR1 SGDLS, CDR2 YYNGEE. The CDR3 has 14 amino acids.

This clone was detected once. The gene calls are TRBV11-2 and TRBJ1-3; D uncertain. V was cut by 4 bases and J by 3 bases, with 19 bases left in between. This CDR3 is built from 17 residues. The germline gives CDR1 SGHAT, CDR2 FQNNGV. CDR3 in amino acids: CASSSLGNKAVGNTIYF. The CDR3 DNA reads TGTGCCAGCAGCTCTCTGGGCAATAAGGCAGTTGGAAACACCATATATTTT.

The CDR3, as DNA: TGTGCTAGTGGTTGGCCCAGTCAATTCACAGGGGGCGCTAACTATGGCTACACCTTC. Translating gives CASGWPSQFTGGANYGYTF. This sequence joins TRBV12-5 and TRBJ1-2, with 9 nucleotides matching TRBD1. Germline CDR1 is LGHNT and CDR2 is FRNRAP. The CDR3 has 19 residues. J was trimmed by 0 bases and V by 4 bases; bases with no gene match: 15.

The chain couples TRBV7-3 to TRBJ2-1; maybe TRBD1 (6 bases). The CDR3 has 15 residues. CDR1 and CDR2 (germline): SGHTA, FQGTGA. The germline V and J ends were trimmed by 4 bases and 7 bases, with 17 bases remaining between them. The chain's CDR3 is CASSSGRVQGNEQFF. CDR3 DNA: TGTGCCAGCAGCTCCGGACGGGTCCAGGGGAATGAGCAGTTCTTC.

This clone came up once. V and J are TRBV2 and TRBJ2-3, with 9 bases fitting TRBD1. This CDR3 has 14 amino acids. V lost 9 bases and J lost 5; bases outside the gene matches: 9. Germline loops: CDR1 SNHLY, CDR2 FYNNEI. The CDR3 spells CASPRDRVQDTQYF. The CDR3 nucleotides are TGTGCCAGTCCCCGGGACAGGGTACAAGATACGCAGTATTTT. The complete variable domain, with remaining parts taken from reference TRBV2 and TRBJ2-3, reads EPEVTQTPSHQVTQMGQEVILRCVPISNHLYFYWYRQILGQKVEFLVSFYNNEISEKSEIFDDQFSVERPDGSNFTLKIRSTKLEDSAMYFCASPRDRVQDTQYFGPGTRLTVL.

This chain links TRBV5-1 with TRBJ2-2; tentative D call: TRBD1 (6 bases). V was trimmed by 6 bases and J by 4 bases, leaving 13 bases between them. Germline V CDR1 and CDR2: SGHRS, YFSETQ. The CDR3 sequence is 14 residues long. CDR3 sequence reads: CASTPGDSTGELFF. In nucleotides, the CDR3 is TGCGCCAGCACCCCAGGGGATTCCACCGGGGAGCTGTTTTTT. Together with reference TRBV5-1 and TRBJ2-2, the CDR3 gives the full variable domain: KAGVTQTPRYLIKTRGQQVTLSCSPISGHRSVSWYQQTPGQGLQFLFEYFSETQRNKGNFPGRFSGRQFSNSRSEMNVSTLELGDSALYLCASTPGDSTGELFFGEGSRLTVL.

The rearrangement joins TRBV9 to TRBJ1-4; possibly TRBD1 for D (5 bases). V was shortened by 1 base and J by 7 bases, with 14 bases between the two germline ends. The length of the CDR3 is 15 residues. CDR1 SGDLS and CDR2 YYNGEE come from the germline V gene. This CDR3 is CASSVYPGWGEKLFF. In nucleotides, the CDR3 is TGTGCCAGCAGCGTATACCCAGGGTGGGGTGAAAAACTGTTTTTT.

Regarding this clone: The junction does not match germline at one end; this may be a read error. This rearrangement joins TRBV3-1 (or the pseudogene TRBV3-2) to TRBJ1-2; the match to TRBD1 covers 7 bases. This CDR3 comprises 13 residues. Germline V gene sequence: CDR1 LGHDT, CDR2 YNNKEL (reference sequence). CDR3 region: CASSQDRRYSYTF. CDR3 nucleotides: TGTGCCAGCAGCCAGGACAGGCGCTATAGCTACACCTTC.

V and J are TRBV19 and TRBJ2-2; D might be TRBD1 or TRBD2, each matching 7 bases. V was clipped by 6 bases and J by 5 bases, with 16 bases between them. Germline lookup yields CDR1 LNHDA and CDR2 SQIVND (reference sequence). The CDR3 has 15 amino acids. CDR3 sequence reads: CASRGRGRWTGELFF. CDR3 sequence (DNA): TGTGCCAGTAGGGGGAGGGGGCGTTGGACCGGGGAGCTGTTTTTT.

The DNA for the CDR3 is TGCGCCAGCAGCCATGCGGTTGACAGTGAAGCTTTCTTT. Translation: CASSHAVDSEAFF. The chain combines TRBV4-3 with TRBJ1-1; TRBD1 might be the D (5 bases). The CDR3 totals 13 residues. Germline loops: CDR1 LGHNA, CDR2 YSLEER. Trimming took off 3 bases at V and 7 bases at J, with 12 bases between the two ends.

The rearrangement joins TRBV7-9 to TRBJ1-2; D is possibly TRBD1 (6 bases). The germline V and J ends were trimmed by 1 base and 0 bases, with 12 bases remaining between them. This CDR3 spans 16 amino acids. The germline V gene encodes CDR1 SEHNR and CDR2 FQNEAQ (reference sequence). The CDR3 protein is CASSLGGQPSNYGYTF. In DNA, the CDR3 is TGTGCCAGCAGCTTAGGTGGACAGCCCTCTAACTATGGCTACACCTTC.

The chain employs TRBV19 and TRBJ1-5; TRBD1 agrees at 11 bases. The CDR3 extends over 16 amino acids. In germline, CDR1 is LNHDA, CDR2 SQIVND (reference sequence). The ends lost 6 bases at V and 6 bases at J; junction bases unmatched: 10. The DNA of the CDR3 is TGTGCCAGTAGAGCTGGGGACAGGGGGAAGAGTCAGCCCCAGCATTTT. Its protein is CASRAGDRGKSQPQHF. The whole variable domain, filled in from reference TRBV19 and TRBJ1-5, reads DGGITQSPKYLFRKEGQNVTLSCEQNLNHDAMYWYRQDPGQGLRLIYYSQIVNDFQKGDIAEGYSVSREKKESFPLTVTSAQKNPTAFYLCASRAGDRGKSQPQHFGDGTRLSIL.

The V call is TRBV23-1, the J call TRBJ1-1; the match to TRBD1 covers 7 bases. TRBV23-1 qualifies as an ORF whose function is uncertain. The CDR3 is 15 residues long. The V segment lost 2 bases and the J segment 7 bases; nucleotides outside the gene matches: 10. The CDR3 spells CASSQLPGQDLEAFF. Here the CDR3 DNA reads TGCGCCAGCAGTCAACTCCCCGGACAGGACCTTGAAGCTTTCTTT.

The chain is built from TRBV3-1 (or the pseudogene TRBV3-2) and TRBJ1-1, with 7 bases matching TRBD1. The CDR3 is 14 residues long. Germline assignment: CDR1 LGHDT and CDR2 YNNKEL (reference sequence). The J segment lost 1 base and the V segment lost 4 bases, leaving 3 bases of the junction unmatched. DNA for the CDR3: TGTGCCAGCAGCCTGGGACAGCGGAACACTGAAGCTTTCTTT. This translates into CASSLGQRNTEAFF.

This sequence joins TRBV28 and TRBJ1-5; 10 bases align to TRBD1. V shed 7 bases and J 7 bases; nucleotides not matched to a gene: 7. The CDR3 extends over 14 amino acids. From germline, CDR1 is MDHEN and CDR2 SYDVKM. In nucleotides, the CDR3 is TGTGCCAGCACCGGGACAGGGGTACGGCAGCCCCAGCATTTT. Its protein product is CASTGTGVRQPQHF.

The chain carries TRBV6-6 and TRBJ1-6, with D possibly being TRBD1 (5 bases). Per germline, CDR1 MNHNY and CDR2 SVGAGI (reference sequence). Trimming left V 6 bases short and J 15 bases short, with 18 bases between. The CDR3 extends over 13 amino acids. The CDR3 coding sequence is TGTGCCAGCAGCGGGGGGACGGCGCGACTCCTCCACTTT. Translated: CASSGGTARLLHF.

The table lists this clone with a count of one. The rearrangement uses TRBV7-2 and TRBJ1-5, with 7 bases that match TRBD1. This CDR3 has 15 residues. Germline CDR1 SGHTA, CDR2 FQGNSA. Trimming at V came to 1 base and at J to 9 bases, leaving 9 bases not matched to a gene. The CDR3 region is CASSLGTGVFSPQHF. CDR3 DNA: TGTGCCAGCAGCTTAGGGACAGGCGTTTTCTCGCCCCAGCATTTT. The whole variable domain, filled in from reference TRBV7-2 and TRBJ1-5, reads GAGVSQSPSNKVTEKGKDVELRCDPISGHTALYWYRQSLGQGLEFLIYFQGNSAPDKSGLPSDRFSAERTGGSVSTLTIQRTQQEDSAVYLCASSLGTGVFSPQHFGDGTRLSIL.

This sequence joins TRBV27 and TRBJ2-2, with 7 bases matching TRBD1. This CDR3 is built from 15 residues. Germline V lookup: CDR1 MNHEY, CDR2 SMNVEV (reference sequence). The trim removed 4 bases at V and 3 bases at J, leaving 5 bases unmatched. The CDR3 loop is CASSSGGLHTGELFF. In nucleotides, the CDR3 is TGTGCCAGCAGTTCAGGGGGTTTGCACACCGGGGAGCTGTTTTTT.

The chain has TRBV2 and TRBJ1-2; 9 nucleotides line up with TRBD1. This CDR3 contains 13 residues. The trim removed 10 bases at V and 8 bases at J, leaving 11 bases unmatched. Germline V CDR1 and CDR2: SNHLY, FYNNEI. The CDR3 DNA reads TGTGCCATCGACGCCGGGACAGGGATCGGCTACACCTTC. Amino acid sequence: CAIDAGTGIGYTF. Full variable domain (outside the CDR3, taken from reference TRBV2 and TRBJ1-2): EPEVTQTPSHQVTQMGQEVILRCVPISNHLYFYWYRQILGQKVEFLVSFYNNEISEKSEIFDDQFSVERPDGSNFTLKIRSTKLEDSAMYFCAIDAGTGIGYTFGSGTRLTVV.

V and J are TRBV6-5 and TRBJ1-6; no definite D call. Germline loops: CDR1 MNHEY, CDR2 SVGAGI. Between the trimmed V and J ends, which lost 8 bases and 5 bases, there was a span of 16 bases. The CDR3 sequence is 15 residues long. For the CDR3, the DNA is TGTGCCAGCCGGGGTTTCTACCCCAATAATTCACCCCTCCACTTT. It codes for CASRGFYPNNSPLHF.

The chain uses TRBV28 and TRBJ2-1, with a tentative D call TRBD1 (6 bases). This CDR3 spans 20 amino acids. V was cut by 5 bases and J by 5 bases, with 31 bases left in between. CDR1 is MDHEN and CDR2 is SYDVKM in the germline V gene. CDR3 sequence: CASSPSLLPKQGRRHNEQFF. CDR3 in DNA: TGTGCCAGCAGTCCTAGCCTCCTTCCAAAACAGGGAAGGAGGCACAATGAGCAGTTCTTC.

In its sample, this clone was seen once. The chain combines TRBV19 with TRBJ1-1; weak D call: TRBD1 (5 bases). Germline values: CDR1 LNHDA, CDR2 SQIVND (reference sequence). Deletions cut 4 bases from V and 0 bases from J, with 12 bases between. This CDR3 spans 15 amino acids. This chain's CDR3 is CASSTGRSMNTEAFF. CDR3 sequence (DNA): TGTGCCAGTAGTACGGGACGGTCCATGAACACTGAAGCTTTCTTT.

This clone has only one observation. This sequence joins TRBV6-5 and TRBJ1-1; a weak D match, TRBD1 (5 bases). Germline V gene sequence: CDR1 MNHEY, CDR2 SVGAGI. This CDR3 has 13 residues. Trimming removed 6 bases at V and 3 bases at J, with 11 bases between. The CDR3 protein is CASSRQTYTEAFF. CDR3 sequence (DNA): TGTGCCAGCAGCAGACAGACTTACACTGAAGCTTTCTTT.

The chain uses TRBV4-1 and TRBJ2-7, with TRBD2 matching 10 bases. This CDR3 is built from 13 residues. CDR1 MGHRA and CDR2 YSYEKL come from the germline V gene. J lost 5 bases, V lost 9 bases, and 7 bases had no gene match. The CDR3: CASGLADKDEQYF. The DNA for the CDR3 is TGCGCCAGTGGACTAGCGGACAAGGACGAGCAGTACTTC.

This sequence joins TRBV29-1 and TRBJ2-3, with D unclear. CDR3 size: 12 residues. From germline, CDR1 is SQVTM and CDR2 ANQGSEA. Trimming cost V 5 bases and J 0 bases, with 6 bases left between them. As DNA, the CDR3 is TGCAGCGTTTCAGACAGCACAGATACGCAGTATTTT. Its protein is CSVSDSTDTQYF.

The V call is TRBV21-1, the J call TRBJ1-3; whether TRBD1, the table's D call, matches the DNA was not checked. TRBV21-1 is a documented pseudogene. The CDR3 runs 13 residues. CDR3 amino acids: CASSQTQGNTIYF. Here the CDR3 DNA reads TGTGCCAGCAGCCAAACACAGGGAAACACCATATATTTT.

This clone is a singleton in its sample. The chain couples TRBV4-1 to TRBJ2-2; a possible D gene is TRBD2 (5 bases). The V and J ends lost 0 bases and 9 bases respectively, with 8 bases between them. Germline assignment: CDR1 MGHRA and CDR2 YSYEKL. This CDR3 is 13 amino acids long. The CDR3 DNA sequence: TGCGCCAGCAGCCAAGATCTAGCCCGGGAGCTGTTTTTT. Translating it yields CASSQDLARELFF.

The chain employs TRBV9 and TRBJ2-1; D is undetermined. CDR3 size: 18 residues. V lost 0 bases and J 0 bases, leaving 16 bases between the germline ends. Germline CDR1 reads SGDLS; CDR2 reads YYNGEE. The CDR3 reads CASSVEAFRASSYNEQFF. In DNA, the CDR3 is TGTGCCAGCAGCGTAGAAGCCTTCCGAGCGAGCTCCTACAATGAGCAGTTCTTC.

This sequence joins TRBV18 and TRBJ1-1; 10 bases are shared with TRBD1. Germline CDR1 and CDR2: KGHSH and LQKENI. After removal of 8 bases from V and 8 bases from J, the junction contained 5 bases not matched to a gene. The CDR3 has 12 residues. As DNA, the CDR3 is TGTGCCAGCCTCCGGACAGGGGGGGAAGCTTTCTTT. Amino acids: CASLRTGGEAFF.

The chain couples TRBV19 to TRBJ2-7, with TRBD2 matching 12 bases. CDR1 is LNHDA and CDR2 is SQIVND in the germline V gene (reference sequence). The CDR3 is made up of 15 amino acids. The V gene end was trimmed by 5 bases and the J gene end by 0 bases; junction bases not matched to a gene: 2. CDR3 residues: CASSETSGSSYEQYF. The CDR3 DNA sequence: TGTGCCAGTAGTGAGACTAGCGGGAGCTCCTACGAGCAGTACTTC. The entire variable domain, with the rest obtained from reference TRBV19 and TRBJ2-7, is as follows: DGGITQSPKYLFRKEGQNVTLSCEQNLNHDAMYWYRQDPGQGLRLIYYSQIVNDFQKGDIAEGYSVSREKKESFPLTVTSAQKNPTAFYLCASSETSGSSYEQYFGPGTRLTVT.